Reported below is one T cell receptor (beta chain). This sample includes further DNA sequences coding for the same CDR3. The germline V gene has CDR1 MNHEY and CDR2 SMNVEV (reference sequence). This CDR3 is 13 amino acids long. V dropped 3 bases and J dropped 5 bases, with 10 bases sitting between them. This entry belongs to a study of blood T cell repertoires in COVID-19. Study-wide background: Acute-phase and convalescent COVID-19 samples originated in the United States, Italy and Spain. PBMCs, B-cell-depleted T cells, or T cells were the source of the cDNA or gDNA that made up the material.

Methods used by the authors: Estimation of nucleated cell counts was performed using reference gene primer amplification. The protocol was immunoSEQ multiplex PCR, while the TCRdb copy is restricted to in-frame clones and leaves out a portion. V and J calls and clone size follow that table, whereas D and trimming were derived from the DNA. The sample contains 250,000 to 350,000 clones, around nine tenths of which appear only once. Sequencing was performed on peripheral blood. This sequence joins TRBV27 and TRBJ1-2, with D maybe TRBD1 (6 bases). This clonotype originated in a woman aged 60-70 years with acute or convalescent COVID-19. The CDR3, as DNA: TGTGCCAGCAGTTTCAGGGGCAATTATGGCTACACCTTC. Translation: CASSFRGNYGYTF.